This TCR beta chain is from a study of blood T cell repertoires in COVID-19. In the study overall: PBMCs, B-cell-depleted T cells, or T cells provided the cDNA or gDNA that made up the material.

In the original workflow: Estimated nucleated cell counts came from reference gene primer amplification. Clones were sequenced by immunoSEQ multiplex PCR, and TCRdb holds only the in-frame ones, with some missing. For V, J and clone size, that table is used; D and trimming come from the DNA. The repertoire consists of 250,000 to 350,000 clones, with roughly 89% occurring once and the leading ten covering 2.9%. Adults between roughly 18 and 90 years of age took part from some 25 US areas. Within 2 weeks of study entry, exposed participants had contacted a PCR-confirmed or clinician-diagnosed COVID-19 case. V was pared by 6 bases and J by 0 bases, with 7 bases of the junction left unmatched. CDR3 length: 15 amino acids. Germline V gene sequence: CDR1 MDHEN, CDR2 SYDVKM.

The chain employs TRBV28 and TRBJ1-2, with 7 bases identical to TRBD1. The source material was PBMCs or T cells enriched from blood (not recorded which). This TCR was recovered from a woman aged 45-65 years who had been exposed to COVID-19. CDR3 region: CASSSTGVTNYGYTF. In DNA, the CDR3 is TGTGCCAGCAGCAGTACAGGGGTGACTAACTATGGCTACACCTTC.